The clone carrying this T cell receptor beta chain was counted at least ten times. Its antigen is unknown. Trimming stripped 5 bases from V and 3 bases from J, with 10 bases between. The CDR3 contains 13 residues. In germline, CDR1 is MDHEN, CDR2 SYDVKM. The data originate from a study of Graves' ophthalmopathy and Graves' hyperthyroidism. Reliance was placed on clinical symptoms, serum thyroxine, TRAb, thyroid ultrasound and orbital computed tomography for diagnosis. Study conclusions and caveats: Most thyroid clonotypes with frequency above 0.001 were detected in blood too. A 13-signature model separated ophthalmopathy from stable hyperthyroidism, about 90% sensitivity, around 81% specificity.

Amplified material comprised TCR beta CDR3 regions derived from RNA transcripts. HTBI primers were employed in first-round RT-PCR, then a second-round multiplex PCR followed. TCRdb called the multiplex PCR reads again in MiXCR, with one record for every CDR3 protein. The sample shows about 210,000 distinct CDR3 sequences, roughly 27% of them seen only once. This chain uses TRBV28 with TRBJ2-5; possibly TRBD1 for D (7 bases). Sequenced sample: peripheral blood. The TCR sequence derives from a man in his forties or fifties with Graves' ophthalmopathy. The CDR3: CASSAGQKETQYF. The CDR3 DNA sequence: TGTGCCAGCAGTGCGGGACAGAAAGAGACCCAGTACTTC.